A selection of T cell receptor beta chains follows, all from one sample in a study of T-cell reconstitution after alpha-beta-depleted transplantation in children. TCRdb reprocessed the PCR reads with MiXCR, giving one entry per CDR3 protein. The table shows a few hundred thousand distinct CDR3 sequences, with 10% to 15% occurring only once. Here the sequenced sample was PBMCs, mostly from graft donor cells, taken 360 days after TCRalphabeta/CD19-depleted stem cell transplant. The source is a male patient younger than 18 who had a stem cell transplant for acute myeloid leukemia, so the T cells may come from the graft donor. CDR3s include the opening cysteine and the closing phenylalanine or tryptophan. A D gene is named only where the DNA matches it firmly. For some rows the clone size is stated as once, few or many, or as a class when expanded; others skip it.

d_gene: .; abundance: few; j_gene: TRBJ2-1; v_gene: TRBV20-1; CDR3nt: TGCAGTGCTAGAGGTTCGGTGGTGGATGAGCAGTTCTTC; CDR3aa: CSARGSVVDEQFF
d_gene: TRBD2; abundance: few; j_gene: TRBJ2-1; v_gene: TRBV7-9; CDR3nt: TGTGCCAGCAGCTTAACTGGACTAGTCAATGAGCAGTTCTTC; CDR3aa: CASSLTGLVNEQFF
d_gene: .; abundance: few; j_gene: TRBJ2-7; v_gene: TRBV7-3; CDR3nt: TGTGCCAGCCTCTCCCCCGGACAGTTCTACGAGCAGTACTTC; CDR3aa: CASLSPGQFYEQYF
d_gene: .; abundance: .; j_gene: TRBJ2-5; v_gene: TRBV7-8; CDR3nt: TGTGCCAGCAGCTTAGCAGACAAGACGGCCCAGTACTTC; CDR3aa: CASSLADKTAQYF
d_gene: TRBD2; abundance: .; j_gene: TRBJ2-7; v_gene: TRBV7-2; CDR3nt: TGTGCCAGCAGCCCGCTGGGACTAGCCGCCTACGAGCAGTACTTC; CDR3aa: CASSPLGLAAYEQYF
d_gene: .; abundance: few; j_gene: TRBJ2-1; v_gene: TRBV20-1; CDR3nt: TGCAGTGCTAGAGGCGACAGTCATTCGGGGCATGAGCAGTTCTTC; CDR3aa: CSARGDSHSGHEQFF
d_gene: .; abundance: .; j_gene: TRBJ2-1; v_gene: TRBV12-1; CDR3nt: TGTGCCAGCAGCTTTTCTCCGGACCAGGGGTTCTTC; CDR3aa: CASSFSPDQGFF
d_gene: TRBD2; abundance: few; j_gene: TRBJ2-1; v_gene: TRBV7-2; CDR3nt: TGTGCCAGCAGCTCGTTACTAGCGGGAGAAAGGAGTGAGCAGTTCTTC; CDR3aa: CASSSLLAGERSEQFF
d_gene: .; abundance: many; j_gene: TRBJ2-1; v_gene: TRBV25-1; CDR3nt: TGTGCCAGCAGTGAATGGGGTCAGGGGCATGAGCAGTTCTTC; CDR3aa: CASSEWGQGHEQFF
d_gene: TRBD2; abundance: .; j_gene: TRBJ2-1; v_gene: TRBV5-1; CDR3nt: TGCGCCAGCAGTTCCGGGACTAGCGGACCCAATGAGCAGTTCTTC; CDR3aa: CASSSGTSGPNEQFF
d_gene: .; abundance: .; j_gene: TRBJ2-3; v_gene: TRBV18; CDR3nt: TGTGCCAGCTCACCAGGTGTAGGGGCTCGCGGGTTCACAGATACGCAGTATTTT; CDR3aa: CASSPGVGARGFTDTQYF
d_gene: TRBD2; abundance: few; j_gene: TRBJ2-2; v_gene: TRBV27; CDR3nt: TGTGCCAGCAGTTTATTAGGACTAGCGGACGACACCGGGGAGCTGTTTTTT; CDR3aa: CASSLLGLADDTGELFF
d_gene: TRBD2; abundance: few; j_gene: TRBJ2-5; v_gene: TRBV20-1; CDR3nt: TGCAGTGCTACCGCCGGGACTACTCAAGAGACCCAGTACTTC; CDR3aa: CSATAGTTQETQYF
d_gene: TRBD2; abundance: few; j_gene: TRBJ2-5; v_gene: TRBV5-1; CDR3nt: TGCGCCAGCAGCTCGTTACTAGCGGGAGAAGAGACCCAGTACTTC; CDR3aa: CASSSLLAGEETQYF
d_gene: .; abundance: .; j_gene: TRBJ2-7; v_gene: TRBV6-5; CDR3nt: TGTGCCAGCAGGCGGGACCGGGAGCAGTACTTC; CDR3aa: CASRRDREQYF
d_gene: TRBD1; abundance: many; j_gene: TRBJ2-2; v_gene: TRBV28; CDR3nt: TGTGCCAGCAATAGTTTGTCGGGACAGGTCCCGAACACCGGGGAGCTGTTTTTT; CDR3aa: CASNSLSGQVPNTGELFF
d_gene: TRBD2; abundance: .; j_gene: TRBJ2-1; v_gene: TRBV27; CDR3nt: TGTGCCAGCAGTTGGGGGACTATCCCCAACAATGAGCAGTTCTTC; CDR3aa: CASSWGTIPNNEQFF